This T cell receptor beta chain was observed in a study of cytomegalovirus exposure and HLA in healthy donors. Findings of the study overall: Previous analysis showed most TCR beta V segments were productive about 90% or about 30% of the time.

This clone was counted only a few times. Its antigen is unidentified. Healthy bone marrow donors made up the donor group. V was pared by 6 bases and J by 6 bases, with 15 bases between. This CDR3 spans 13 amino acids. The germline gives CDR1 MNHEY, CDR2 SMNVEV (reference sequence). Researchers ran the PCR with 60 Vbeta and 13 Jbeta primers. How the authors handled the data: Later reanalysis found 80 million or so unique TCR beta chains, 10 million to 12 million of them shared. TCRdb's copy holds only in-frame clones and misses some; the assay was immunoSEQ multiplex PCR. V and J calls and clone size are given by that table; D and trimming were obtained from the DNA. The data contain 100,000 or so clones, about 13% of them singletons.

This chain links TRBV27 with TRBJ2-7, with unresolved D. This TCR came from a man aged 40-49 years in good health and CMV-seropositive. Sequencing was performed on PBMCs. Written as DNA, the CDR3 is TGTGCCAGCAGGGTCAGTCCAATTACCGAGCAGTACTTC. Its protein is CASRVSPITEQYF.